The rows below give T cell receptor beta chains drawn from one sample of a study of CXCR3-negative and CXCR3-positive naive CD8 T cells. With the 5' RACE reads reprocessed, TCRdb shows one record per CDR3 protein and no DNA. The sample holds 90,000 to 100,000 distinct CDR3 sequences. The sequenced sample consisted of naive CXCR3+ CD8+ T cells from blood. Every receptor here comes from a human donor in good health. Some clones in this sample may be carry-over from other donors' samples. Both conserved end residues are part of each CDR3. Fields, in order: V gene, J gene, CDR3 protein.

>TRBV25-1|TRBJ2-4
CASSEKGGVAKNIQYF
>TRBV20-1|TRBJ2-3
CSARDILGQTHGDTQYF
>TRBV6-5|TRBJ2-6
CASSSDISGANVLTF
>TRBV12-5|TRBJ2-7
CASGLGFQGPFSYEQYF
>TRBV29-1|TRBJ2-5
CSAPSGARETQYF
>TRBV27|TRBJ2-1
CASSLSSQGANEQFF
>TRBV20-1|TRBJ2-3
CSARDLGASTDTQYF
>TRBV4-1|TRBJ2-7
CASSQITDSTYEQYF
>TRBV4-1|TRBJ2-7
CASSQVWLAETYEQYF
>TRBV7-9|TRBJ2-7
CASSLAVPEQYF
>TRBV9|TRBJ2-1
CASSGTGLRDEQFF
>TRBV29-1|TRBJ1-2
CSVEGGGYNYGYTF
>TRBV7-9|TRBJ1-2
CASSFNPTNYGYTF
>TRBV5-1|TRBJ2-7
CASSFVTGGISYEQYF
>TRBV19|TRBJ2-1
CASSLGRRSYNEQFF
>TRBV14|TRBJ2-2
CASSQFVGGTGELFF
>TRBV19|TRBJ2-7
CASSIFSGGLYEQYF
>TRBV14|TRBJ2-7
CASSHLGVLSYEQYF
>TRBV25-1|TRBJ1-4
CASSEGPPTTNEKLFF
>TRBV6-5|TRBJ2-5
CASSYDSFSGGETQYF
>TRBV7-2|TRBJ1-5
CASSLSSGSQPQHF
>TRBV19|TRBJ2-5
CASSILADQETQYF
>TRBV25-1|TRBJ2-3
CASSERGAYTDTQYF
>TRBV15|TRBJ2-2
CATSSNGVAGELFF
>TRBV4-1|TRBJ2-7
CTSSLRDRSSYEQYF
>TRBV29-1|TRBJ2-3
CSVEDATVDLATTHFTDTQYF
>TRBV30|TRBJ2-7
CAWSLGTGTFYEQYF
>TRBV7-9|TRBJ2-3
CAITGGKKAADTQYF
>TRBV20-1|TRBJ2-7
CSAIGLAAYEQYF
>TRBV7-8|TRBJ2-5
CASTSTAGGVQETQYF
>TRBV5-4|TRBJ2-2
CASNTPGLGSNTGELFF
>TRBV5-1|TRBJ2-1
CASRGDRGHYEQFF
>TRBV7-9|TRBJ1-2
CASSSAAGSDGYTF
>TRBV29-1|TRBJ2-5
CSAETSLGGETQYF
>TRBV6-6|TRBJ2-1
CASSYSPASHNEQFF
>TRBV14|TRBJ2-5
CASSQEVYEETQYF
>TRBV5-4|TRBJ2-3
CASSLAIFAGTATDTQYF
>TRBV29-1|TRBJ1-1
CSVEPSWTVDSEAFF
>TRBV19|TRBJ2-7
CASRRDENYEQYF
>TRBV6-5|TRBJ2-7
CASSTVGTVYEQYF
>TRBV29-1|TRBJ2-7
CSVEDWKPRSGYEQYF
>TRBV29-1|TRBJ1-2
CSVPQGDGYTF
>TRBV21-1|TRBJ2-4
CASSSPGTGAILAKNIQYF
>TRBV14|TRBJ2-7
CASSQDSVSYEQYF
>TRBV4-1|TRBJ1-1
CASSQDRTTHTEAFF
>TRBV3-1|TRBJ2-1
CASSPRTGGYNEQFF
>TRBV5-1|TRBJ2-1
CASSLEVGNEQFF
>TRBV10-3|TRBJ2-5
CAISESLGETQYF
>TRBV20-1|TRBJ2-7
CSARPLQGRTYEQYF
>TRBV5-4|TRBJ2-3
CASSSIPGLATDTQYF
>TRBV7-3|TRBJ2-7
CASSPQQAFNRTGGYEQYF
>TRBV7-9|TRBJ2-1
CASSSLLGRFDNEQFF
>TRBV11-3|TRBJ2-1
CASSSRLGGSYNEQFF